This TCR beta chain was documented in a study of beta chain features in type 1 diabetes. The sample holds a few counts of this clone. Its matching antigen is unknown. CDR1 SGDLS and CDR2 YYNGEE come from the germline V gene. J gave up 4 bases and V 6 bases, and 12 bases lay outside the gene matches. This CDR3 has 15 residues. Isolated RNA was reverse transcribed in full, so expressed TCRB transcripts were sequenced. Using immunoSEQ multiplex PCR, the repertoire was profiled, and TCRdb retains in-frame clones only, with some absent. The table has roughly 400,000 clones, roughly 16% seen once. Points from the study as a whole: Type 1 diabetes patients had moderately but significantly shorter TCRB CDR3s in all four CD4+ subsets.

The specimen was naive CD4+ T cells from blood. The origin of this receptor is a woman under 30 in good health. The chain joins TRBV9 to TRBJ1-2; TRBD1 matches at 7 bases. The CDR3 sequence: CASTGQSNGRYGYTF. In DNA, the CDR3 is TGTGCCAGCACGGGACAGTCGAACGGCCGCTATGGCTACACCTTC.